What follows are 9 T cell receptor beta chains derived from one specimen sequenced in a study of high-grade serous ovarian cancer treatment subgroups. Tumor samples were obtained before definitive surgery or chemotherapy. The method was immunoSEQ multiplex PCR; TCRdb's version includes in-frame clones alone and lacks a portion of them. Among around 12,000 clones, less than 90% were seen once, and the ten largest hold under 8%. The specimen was tumor tissue. These receptors all come from a human donor with high-grade serous ovarian cancer.

The J gene is TRBJ2-3, the V gene TRBV9; 10 bases map to TRBD2. There are 17 residues in the CDR3. After removal of 1 base from V and 4 bases from J, the junction contained 9 bases not matched to a gene. Looked up from germline, CDR1 is SGDLS and CDR2 is YYNGEE. CDR3 region: CASSVSYAGTSADTQYF. CDR3 DNA: TGTGCCAGCAGCGTAAGTTATGCCGGGACTAGCGCAGATACGCAGTATTTT.

The chain uses TRBV4-1 and TRBJ2-1, with 9 bases identical to TRBD2. Looked up from germline, CDR1 is MGHRA and CDR2 is YSYEKL. This CDR3 is 15 amino acids long. The trim removed 1 base at V and 7 bases at J, leaving 5 bases unmatched. The CDR3 loop reads CASSQGAGGVNEQFF. CDR3 nucleotides: TGCGCCAGCAGCCAAGGAGCGGGAGGCGTTAATGAGCAGTTCTTC.

The rearrangement links TRBV27 to TRBJ2-1; TRBD2 is a possible D gene (5 bases). The V end lost 6 bases, the J end lost 2 bases, and 14 bases lay between the germline ends. Germline CDR1 MNHEY, CDR2 SMNVEV (reference sequence). The CDR3 runs to 15 residues. The chain's CDR3 is CASRRAVFTYNEQFF. Here the CDR3 DNA reads TGTGCCAGCAGACGAGCGGTGTTCACCTACAATGAGCAGTTCTTC.

This sequence joins TRBV6-6 and TRBJ1-1; D gene uncertain. Looked up from germline, CDR1 is MNHNY and CDR2 is SVGAGI (reference sequence). The V end lost 8 bases, the J end lost 10 bases, and 17 bases lay between the germline ends. There are 12 residues in the CDR3. CDR3 in amino acids: CASLSDGNVAFF. The CDR3 bases are TGTGCCAGCCTTTCCGACGGTAACGTAGCTTTCTTT.

In this sample, this clone turned up a few times. The chain carries TRBV4-2 and TRBJ2-1, with 8 bases aligning to TRBD2. The CDR3 has 15 amino acids. The junction had 10 bases not matched to a gene; V was cut back by 4 bases and J by 8 bases. Germline-derived CDR1 and CDR2 are LGHNA and YNFKEQ. CDR3 sequence reads: CASSRRSGSGDEQFF. As DNA, the CDR3 is TGTGCCAGCAGCCGTCGGAGCGGGAGCGGCGATGAGCAGTTCTTC.

This chain's CDR3 is CASSHASYEQYF. The DNA of the CDR3 is TGTGCCAGCAGCCATGCCTCCTACGAGCAGTACTTC. The chain is built from TRBV7-9 and TRBJ2-7, with no clear D. V dropped 5 bases and J dropped 0 bases, with 5 bases sitting between them. In germline, CDR1 is SEHNR, CDR2 FQNEAQ (reference sequence). The CDR3 covers 12 residues. Supplemented by reference TRBV7-9 and TRBJ2-7, the full variable domain reads DTGVSQNPRHKITKRGQNVTFRCDPISEHNRLYWYRQTLGQGPEFLTYFQNEAQLEKSRLLSDRFSAERPKGSFSTLEIQRTEQGDSAMYLCASSHASYEQYFGPGTRLTVT.

The CDR3 DNA follows: TGTGCCAGCAGCTTGGATCTGGGGAGATATGGCTACACCTTC. Encoded protein: CASSLDLGRYGYTF. The chain has TRBV5-4 and TRBJ1-2; D uncertain. The CDR3 spans 14 residues. CDR1 is SGHNT, CDR2 YYREEE, per germline (reference sequence). V lost 0 bases, J lost 5 bases, and 11 bases lay in between.

The chain combines TRBV11-1 with TRBJ2-3; TRBD2 agrees at 8 bases. This CDR3 region has 16 residues. J lost 0 bases, V lost 5 bases, and 7 bases had no gene match. Germline CDR1 is SGHAT and CDR2 is FQDESV (reference sequence). CDR3: CASSKGTRESTDTQYF. Written as DNA, the CDR3 is TGTGCCAGCAGCAAAGGGACTAGGGAAAGCACAGATACGCAGTATTTT.

This chain links TRBV30 with TRBJ2-2; TRBD1 matches at 9 bases. Trimming at V came to 3 bases and at J to 5 bases, leaving 7 bases not matched to a gene. The germline gives CDR1 GTSNPN, CDR2 SVGIG (reference sequence). The CDR3 loop spans 15 amino acids. The CDR3: CAWRRTGVLTGELFF. The CDR3 DNA sequence: TGTGCCTGGAGGAGGACAGGGGTTTTGACCGGGGAGCTGTTTTTT.